The rows below give T cell receptor beta chains drawn from one sample of a study of blood T cell repertoires in COVID-19. TCRdb's table, derived via immunoSEQ multiplex PCR, lists solely in-frame clones and lacks some. The data hold around 60,000 clones, with 80% observed a single time. Sample: peripheral blood. The source of these receptors is a man in his 60s with acute or convalescent COVID-19. Both conserved end residues are trimmed from each CDR3.

J gene	V gene	CDR3 length	CDR3 protein
TRBJ1-5	TRBV30	13	AWSPSGVPGQPQH
TRBJ2-1	TRBV2	13	ASSELASGGDEQF
TRBJ2-5	TRBV5-6	11	ASSWGGTETQY
TRBJ2-7	TRBV21-1	14	ASSKVGGETTYEQY
TRBJ1-5	TRBV10-1	14	ASSEGKQGPNQPQH
TRBJ1-2	TRBV24-1	12	ATSDGYRGDGYT
TRBJ2-6	TRBV11-1	14	ASTQRQPSGANVLT
TRBJ1-5	TRBV28	13	ASRGGGSGNQPQH
TRBJ2-1	TRBV15	12	ATMAGGPYNEQF
TRBJ1-1	TRBV9	12	ASSAGGTVGKAF
TRBJ2-3	TRBV3-1/TRBV3-2	17	ASSQDGPLAGGNTDTQY
TRBJ2-3	TRBV27	13	ASSLYGESTDTQY
TRBJ2-1	TRBV6-5	14	ASSYGSGGARNEQF
TRBJ1-4	TRBV5-8	14	ASSLSWTGTNEKLF
TRBJ1-2	TRBV30	14	AWSRWTGKVGYGYT
TRBJ2-1	TRBV19	13	ASSMGGTINNEQF
TRBJ2-5	TRBV5-1	13	ASSFSSGEMETQY
TRBJ2-1	TRBV2	13	ASSEGRSSYNEQF
TRBJ2-5	TRBV6-1	14	ASSVRLAGGPETQY
TRBJ1-1	TRBV15	12	ATSRDLAGDEAF
TRBJ2-1	TRBV3-1/TRBV3-2	13	ASTHLGLAVNEQF
TRBJ2-1	TRBV19	15	ASSSRGSGGAFNEQF
TRBJ2-7	TRBV2	12	ASSLQGSSYEQY
TRBJ1-6	TRBV28	12	ATELMTGGITLH
TRBJ1-2	TRBV27	13	ASSLLLGGLYGYT
TRBJ1-1	TRBV30	9	ASRGNTEAF
TRBJ2-3	TRBV1	14	TSSFSGGGSTDTQY
TRBJ2-3	TRBV18	12	ASSPGQSADTQY
TRBJ1-3	TRBV9	15	ASSVMGSQSRRNTIY
TRBJ1-6	TRBV6-1	13	ASSENEGFNSPLH
TRBJ2-5	TRBV9	14	ASSVPSRDIEETQY
TRBJ2-6	TRBV19	14	ASSDAPGSGANVLT
TRBJ1-2	TRBV12-3/TRBV12-4	11	ASTEGGASGYT
TRBJ1-1	TRBV7-9	12	ASSFQAPNTEAF
TRBJ1-2	TRBV10-1	12	ASSPGQGISGYT
TRBJ1-2	TRBV18	11	ASSLDRGDGYT
TRBJ2-3	TRBV7-2	15	ASSLARLAGGWDTQY
TRBJ1-6	TRBV18	12	ASSFRDRNSPLH
TRBJ2-2	TRBV13	10	ASSPSPGELF
TRBJ1-2	TRBV27	10	ASRDRVYGYT
TRBJ2-1	TRBV30	12	AWERGRNYNEQF
TRBJ2-5	TRBV10-2	11	ASSPTGGETQY
TRBJ2-2	TRBV5-1	13	ASSPSLGSTGELF
TRBJ2-1	TRBV10-3	14	AIQTSGGANNNEQF
TRBJ1-1	TRBV10-3	13	ATLDRGQPNTEAF
TRBJ1-4	TRBV6-6	13	ASRDRGGTNEKLF
TRBJ1-4	TRBV5-8	15	ASSLGQGAGRNEKLF